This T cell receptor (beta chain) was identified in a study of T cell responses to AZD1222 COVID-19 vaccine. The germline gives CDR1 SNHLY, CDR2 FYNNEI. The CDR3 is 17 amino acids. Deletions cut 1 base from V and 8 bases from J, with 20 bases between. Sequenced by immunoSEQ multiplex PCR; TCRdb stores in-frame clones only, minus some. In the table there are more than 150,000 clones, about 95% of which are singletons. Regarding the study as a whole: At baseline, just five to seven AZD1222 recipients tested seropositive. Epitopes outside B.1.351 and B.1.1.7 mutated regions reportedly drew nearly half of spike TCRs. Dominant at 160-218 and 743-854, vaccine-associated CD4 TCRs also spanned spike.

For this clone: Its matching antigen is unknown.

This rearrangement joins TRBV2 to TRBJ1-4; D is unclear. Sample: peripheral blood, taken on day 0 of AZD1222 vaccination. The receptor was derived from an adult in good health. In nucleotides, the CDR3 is TGTGCCAGCAGTGAAGGGGGAGGGTCTACCAAGGGAGAAAAACTGTTTTTT. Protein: CASSEGGGSTKGEKLFF.